These 14 T cell receptor beta chains were all obtained from the same sample, sequenced in a study of technical replicates of blood from a handful of donors. Measured with immunoSEQ multiplex PCR; TCRdb has only the in-frame clones, and not every one. Here the sample spans around 12,000 clones, about 90% being singletons. Sequenced input: PBMCs. The origin of the receptors is a human donor in good health.

The chain joins TRBV6-5 to TRBJ1-3, with D uncertain. V lost 0 bases and J 0 bases, leaving 6 bases between the germline ends. Germline CDR1 is MNHEY and CDR2 is SVGAGI. The CDR3 totals 15 residues. The CDR3 spells CASSYSRFSGNTIYF. CDR3 bases: TGTGCCAGCAGTTACTCTCGGTTCTCTGGAAACACCATATATTTT.

The chain is built from TRBV5-4 and TRBJ2-7; D is perhaps TRBD2 (5 bases). V was shortened by 0 bases and J by 1 base, with 8 bases between the two germline ends. The CDR3 runs 14 residues. Germline V gene sequence: CDR1 SGHNT, CDR2 YYREEE (reference sequence). CDR3 sequence: CASSLGSASYEQYF. The CDR3 coding sequence is TGTGCCAGCAGCTTGGGTAGCGCGTCCTACGAGCAGTACTTC.

The genes are TRBV6-1 and TRBJ2-1, with a possible D match to TRBD2 (6 bases). The CDR3 contains 12 residues. V dropped 8 bases and J dropped 15 bases, with 20 bases sitting between them. Germline V lookup: CDR1 MNHNS, CDR2 SASEGT. This CDR3 reads CASLFLEGLAFF. The CDR3 DNA reads TGTGCCAGCTTGTTCCTGGAGGGTCTCGCGTTCTTC.

This sequence joins TRBV30 and TRBJ2-5; 7 bases fit TRBD1. The germline V gene encodes CDR1 GTSNPN and CDR2 SVGIG (reference sequence). The trim removed 0 bases at V and 5 bases at J, leaving 12 bases unmatched. The CDR3 contains 16 residues. CDR3 sequence (DNA): TGTGCCTGGAGTGTACTTTCCGAGGGGGCCTTGGAGACCCAGTACTTC. As protein: CAWSVLSEGALETQYF. Variable domain in full (rest from reference TRBV30 and TRBJ2-5): SQTIHQWPATLVQPVGSPLSLECTVEGTSNPNLYWYRQAAGRGLQLLFYSVGIGQISSEVPQNLSASRPQDRQFILSSKKLLLSDSGFYLCAWSVLSEGALETQYFGPGTRLLVL.

The rearrangement joins TRBV18 to TRBJ1-2; 8 nucleotides line up with TRBD1. CDR1 is KGHSH, CDR2 LQKENI, per germline. The CDR3 is 13 residues long. Unmatched junction bases numbered 4, after V lost 4 bases and J lost 6 bases. The CDR3 DNA sequence: TGTGCCAGCTCACTACCGACAGGGGATGGCTACACCTTC. It translates to CASSLPTGDGYTF.

The CDR3 region has the DNA TGCAGCGTTTGGGAGGGTTCAGGGGGCGATACGCAGTATTTT. It yields the protein CSVWEGSGGDTQYF. The V call is TRBV29-1, the J call TRBJ2-3; tentative D call: TRBD1 (8 bases). This CDR3 spans 14 amino acids. V lost 5 bases and J lost 6, with 18 bases in between. Germline V gene data show CDR1 as SQVTM and CDR2 as ANQGSEA.

The CDR3 reads CASGLAGGSSYNEQFF. For the CDR3, the DNA is TGTGCCAGCGGATTAGCGGGGGGGAGCTCCTACAATGAGCAGTTCTTC. The V gene is TRBV27, the J gene TRBJ2-1; 11 positions agree with TRBD2. Germline loops: CDR1 MNHEY, CDR2 SMNVEV (reference sequence). The CDR3 extends over 16 amino acids. Trimming cost V 8 bases and J 0 bases; bases outside gene matches: 6.

The chain links TRBV28 to TRBJ2-1; TRBD2 matches at 10 bases. The CDR3 extends over 14 amino acids. Germline CDR1 reads MDHEN; CDR2 reads SYDVKM. With V trimmed by 5 bases and J by 13 bases, 11 bases remained unmatched. The CDR3 sequence is CASSRLAGAPRQFF. DNA for the CDR3: TGTGCCAGCAGTCGTCTAGCGGGGGCCCCTCGTCAGTTCTTC. Based on the CDR3 plus reference TRBV28 and TRBJ2-1, the full variable domain is DVKVTQSSRYLVKRTGEKVFLECVQDMDHENMFWYRQDPGLGLRLIYFSYDVKMKEKGDIPEGYSVSREKKERFSLILESASTNQTSMYLCASSRLAGAPRQFFGPGTRLTVL.

The rearrangement joins TRBV2 to TRBJ2-3, with D maybe TRBD2 (6 bases). Trimming removed 2 bases from V and 1 base from J, with 10 bases in between. CDR3 length: 15 residues. The V gene's germline CDR1 is SNHLY and CDR2 FYNNEI. The CDR3: CASSEYGGGTDTQYF. CDR3 nucleotide sequence: TGTGCCAGCAGTGAATACGGGGGTGGCACAGATACGCAGTATTTT. Filled out from reference TRBV2 and TRBJ2-3, the complete variable domain reads EPEVTQTPSHQVTQMGQEVILRCVPISNHLYFYWYRQILGQKVEFLVSFYNNEISEKSEIFDDQFSVERPDGSNFTLKIRSTKLEDSAMYFCASSEYGGGTDTQYFGPGTRLTVL.

The chain employs TRBV7-8 and TRBJ2-5, with unresolved D. The V end was cut by 5 bases, the J end by 5 bases, with 15 bases between. The CDR3 sequence is 14 residues long. Per the germline V gene, CDR1 is SGHVS and CDR2 is FQNEAQ. Here the CDR3 DNA reads TGTGCCAGCAGCGCCCCTAGGCCCCAGGAGACCCAGTACTTC. This translates into CASSAPRPQETQYF.

The chain has TRBV27 and TRBJ2-1; 10 nucleotides match TRBD2. CDR1 is MNHEY, CDR2 SMNVEV, per germline (reference sequence). J gave up 2 bases and V 4 bases, and 11 bases lay outside the gene matches. CDR3 length: 18 residues. The CDR3 sequence is CASSSGLAASGAYNEQFF. In nucleotides, the CDR3 is TGTGCCAGCAGTTCTGGACTAGCGGCCTCGGGGGCCTACAATGAGCAGTTCTTC.

This chain joins TRBV30 and TRBJ1-2, with D possibly matching TRBD1 (6 bases). The CDR3 is made up of 15 amino acids. The ends were cut back, 5 bases at V and 7 bases at J, with 23 bases in the middle. CDR1 and CDR2 from the germline V gene are GTSNPN and SVGIG (reference sequence). In DNA, the CDR3 is TGTGCCTGGCCCGCCGGGGGGGCGGATATCCTTGGCTACACCTTC. Its translation is CAWPAGGADILGYTF.

The table lists this clone with a few counts. V and J are TRBV15 and TRBJ2-7; 9 bases align to TRBD1. The V segment lost 0 bases and the J segment 7 bases; nucleotides outside the gene matches: 1. This CDR3 comprises 13 residues. Germline V CDR1 and CDR2: LNHNV, YYDKDF (reference sequence). CDR3 amino acids: CATSREGTGEQYF. CDR3 sequence (DNA): TGTGCCACCAGCAGAGAGGGGACAGGGGAGCAGTACTTC.

This clone is a singleton in its sample. The chain joins TRBV7-9 to TRBJ1-2; weak D call: TRBD1 (6 bases). The V gene lost 0 bases and the J gene lost 2 bases, with 10 bases spanning the gap. From germline, CDR1 is SEHNR and CDR2 FQNEAQ (reference sequence). The CDR3 length is 15 residues. The CDR3 DNA reads TGTGCCAGCAGCTTAGCCGACAGGCCAAACTATGGCTACACCTTC. This codes for CASSLADRPNYGYTF.